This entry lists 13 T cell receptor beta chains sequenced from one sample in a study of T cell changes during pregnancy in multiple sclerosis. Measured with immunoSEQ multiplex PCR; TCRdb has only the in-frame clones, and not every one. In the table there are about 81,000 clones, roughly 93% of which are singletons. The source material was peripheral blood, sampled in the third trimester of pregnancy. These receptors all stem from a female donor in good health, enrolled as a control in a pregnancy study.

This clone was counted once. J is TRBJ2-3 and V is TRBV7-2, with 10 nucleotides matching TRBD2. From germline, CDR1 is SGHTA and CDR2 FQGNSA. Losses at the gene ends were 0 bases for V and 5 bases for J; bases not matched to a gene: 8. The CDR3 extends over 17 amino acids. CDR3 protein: CASSLAVSAGGIDTQYF. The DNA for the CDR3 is TGTGCCAGCAGCTTAGCGGTGTCAGCGGGAGGGATAGATACGCAGTATTTT.

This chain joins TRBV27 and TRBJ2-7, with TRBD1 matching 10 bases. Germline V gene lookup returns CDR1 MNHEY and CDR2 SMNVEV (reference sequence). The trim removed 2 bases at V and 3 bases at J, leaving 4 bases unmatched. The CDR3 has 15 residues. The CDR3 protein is CASSLGGTGDYEQYF. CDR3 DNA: TGTGCCAGCAGTTTAGGGGGGACAGGGGACTACGAGCAGTACTTC.

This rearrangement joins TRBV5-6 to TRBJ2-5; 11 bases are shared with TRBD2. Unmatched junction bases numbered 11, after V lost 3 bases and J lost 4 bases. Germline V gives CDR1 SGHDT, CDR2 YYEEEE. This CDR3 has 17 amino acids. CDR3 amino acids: CASSSYSGRAGGETQYF. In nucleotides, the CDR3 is TGTGCCAGCAGCTCTTATAGCGGGAGGGCCGGGGGAGAGACCCAGTACTTC.

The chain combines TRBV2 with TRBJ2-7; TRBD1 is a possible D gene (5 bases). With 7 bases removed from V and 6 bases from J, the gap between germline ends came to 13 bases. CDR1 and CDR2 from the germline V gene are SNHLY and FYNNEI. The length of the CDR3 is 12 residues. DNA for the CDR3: TGTGCCAGCAAGGGGCAGGGTCGCGAGCAGTACTTC. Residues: CASKGQGREQYF.

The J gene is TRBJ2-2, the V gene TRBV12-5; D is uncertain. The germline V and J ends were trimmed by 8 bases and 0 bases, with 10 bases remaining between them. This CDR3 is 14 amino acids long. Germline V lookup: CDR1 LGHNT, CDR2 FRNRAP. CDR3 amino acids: CASRGEANTGELFF. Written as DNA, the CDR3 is TGTGCTAGTAGAGGCGAGGCGAACACCGGGGAGCTGTTTTTT.

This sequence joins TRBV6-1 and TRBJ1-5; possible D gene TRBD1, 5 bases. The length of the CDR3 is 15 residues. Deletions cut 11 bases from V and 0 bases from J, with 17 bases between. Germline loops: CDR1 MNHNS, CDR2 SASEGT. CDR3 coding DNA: TGTGCCGCGAGCTTTGGGGCGAATAGCAATCAGCCCCAGCATTTT. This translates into CAASFGANSNQPQHF.

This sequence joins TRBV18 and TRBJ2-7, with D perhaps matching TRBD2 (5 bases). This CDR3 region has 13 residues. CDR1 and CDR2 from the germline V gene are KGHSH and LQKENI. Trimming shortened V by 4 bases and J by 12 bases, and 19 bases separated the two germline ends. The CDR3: CASSRTREHYGYF. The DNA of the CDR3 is TGTGCCAGCTCACGAACCCGGGAACATTACGGGTACTTC.

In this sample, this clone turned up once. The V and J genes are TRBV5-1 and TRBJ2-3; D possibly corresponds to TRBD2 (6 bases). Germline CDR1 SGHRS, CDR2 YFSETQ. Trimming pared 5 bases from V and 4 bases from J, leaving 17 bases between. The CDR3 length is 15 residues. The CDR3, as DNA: TGCGCCAGCAGTCGTGCCGGGACTGAGGCAGATACGCAGTATTTT. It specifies CASSRAGTEADTQYF.

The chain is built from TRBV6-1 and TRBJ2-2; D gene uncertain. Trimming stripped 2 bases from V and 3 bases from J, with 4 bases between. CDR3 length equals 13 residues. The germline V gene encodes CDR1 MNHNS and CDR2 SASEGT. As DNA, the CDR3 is TGTGCCAGCAGTGAACAGTACACCGGGGAGCTGTTTTTT. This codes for CASSEQYTGELFF.

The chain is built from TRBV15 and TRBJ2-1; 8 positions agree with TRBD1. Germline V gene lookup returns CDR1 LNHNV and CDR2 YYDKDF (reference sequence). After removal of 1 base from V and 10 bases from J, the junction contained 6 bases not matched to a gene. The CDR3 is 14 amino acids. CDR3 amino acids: CATSRGQGRREQFF. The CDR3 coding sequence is TGTGCCACCAGCAGAGGACAGGGGCGTAGGGAGCAGTTCTTC.

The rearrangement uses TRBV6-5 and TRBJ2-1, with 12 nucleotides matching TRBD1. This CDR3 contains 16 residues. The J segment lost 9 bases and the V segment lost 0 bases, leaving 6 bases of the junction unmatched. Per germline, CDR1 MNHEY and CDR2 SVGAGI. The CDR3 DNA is TGTGCCAGCAGTTACTCGGGACAGGGGGCAATAAGTGAGCAGTTCTTC. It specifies CASSYSGQGAISEQFF.

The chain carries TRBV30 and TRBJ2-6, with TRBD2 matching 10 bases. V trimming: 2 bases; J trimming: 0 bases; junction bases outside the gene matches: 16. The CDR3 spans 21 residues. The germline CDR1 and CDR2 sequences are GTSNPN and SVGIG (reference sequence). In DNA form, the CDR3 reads TGTGCCTGGAGTCCCCTCGGCAGCGGGAGGGCCTTTAGCTCTGGGGCCAACGTCCTGACTTTC. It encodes CAWSPLGSGRAFSSGANVLTF.

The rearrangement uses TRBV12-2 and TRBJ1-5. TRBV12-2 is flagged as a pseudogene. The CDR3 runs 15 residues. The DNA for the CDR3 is TGTGCAAGTCGCGCCCCCGAGGGAGGCAATCAGCCCCAGCATTTT. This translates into CASRAPEGGNQPQHF.